The following is a TCR beta chain sequence with its context. Original processing notes: Amplified reference gene primers provided the basis for estimating nucleated cell counts. Measured with immunoSEQ multiplex PCR; TCRdb has only the in-frame clones, and not every one. The DNA gave D and trimming, while V, J and clone size come from that table. This repertoire shows approximately 260,000 clones, around 83% found once; its top ten account for around 3.6%. The record originates from a study of blood T cell repertoires in COVID-19. Study-level background: Italy, Spain and the United States were the sources of the convalescent and acute COVID-19 samples.

The receptor was derived from a man aged 18 to 29 with active or convalescent COVID-19. The specimen sequenced was peripheral blood.

CDR3 in DNA: TGTGCCAGTGGAGGGACCTTCCTTCAGCCCCAGCATTTT. It encodes CASGGTFLQPQHF. The rearrangement joins TRBV19 to TRBJ1-5, with D possibly being TRBD1 (5 bases). The V gene lost 8 bases and the J gene lost 6 bases, with 14 bases spanning the gap. CDR1 and CDR2 (germline): LNHDA, SQIVND (reference sequence). The CDR3 runs 13 residues.